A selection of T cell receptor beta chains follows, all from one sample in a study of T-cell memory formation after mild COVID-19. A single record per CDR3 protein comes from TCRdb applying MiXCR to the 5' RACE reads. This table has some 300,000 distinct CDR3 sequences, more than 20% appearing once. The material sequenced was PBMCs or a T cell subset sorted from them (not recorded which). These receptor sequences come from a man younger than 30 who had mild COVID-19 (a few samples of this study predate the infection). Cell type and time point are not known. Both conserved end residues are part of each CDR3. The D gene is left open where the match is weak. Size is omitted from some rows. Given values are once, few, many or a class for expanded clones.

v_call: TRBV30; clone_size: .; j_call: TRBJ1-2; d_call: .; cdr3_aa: CAWSVHGYGYTF; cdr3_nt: TGTGCCTGGAGTGTACACGGTTATGGCTACACCTTC
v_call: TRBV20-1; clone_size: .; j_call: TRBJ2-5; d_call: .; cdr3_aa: CSARVPGPETQYF; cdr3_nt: TGCAGTGCTAGAGTCCCCGGGCCGGAGACCCAGTACTTC
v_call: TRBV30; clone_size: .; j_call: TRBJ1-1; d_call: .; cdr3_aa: CAWNIGGAEAFF; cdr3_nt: TGTGCCTGGAACATCGGGGGGGCTGAAGCTTTCTTT
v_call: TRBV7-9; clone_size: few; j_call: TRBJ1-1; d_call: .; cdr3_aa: CASSANTGMNTEAFF; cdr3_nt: TGTGCCAGCAGCGCCAATACAGGGATGAACACTGAAGCTTTCTTT
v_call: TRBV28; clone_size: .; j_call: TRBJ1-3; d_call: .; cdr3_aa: CASSLSGSNTIYF; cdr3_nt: TGTGCCAGCAGTTTGTCCGGGTCGAACACCATATATTTT
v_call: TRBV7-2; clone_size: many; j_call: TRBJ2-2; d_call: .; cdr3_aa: CASSRGTGELFF; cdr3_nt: TGTGCCAGCAGCCGGGGCACCGGGGAGCTGTTTTTT
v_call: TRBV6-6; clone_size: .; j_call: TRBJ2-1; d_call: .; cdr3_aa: CASSYDRRGAYNEQFF; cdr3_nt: TGTGCCAGCAGTTACGACAGGAGGGGGGCCTACAATGAGCAGTTCTTC
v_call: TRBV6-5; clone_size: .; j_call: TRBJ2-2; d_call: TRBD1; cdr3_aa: CASSYGPGQGAGGELFF; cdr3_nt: TGTGCCAGCAGTTACGGACCGGGACAGGGGGCCGGCGGGGAGCTGTTTTTT
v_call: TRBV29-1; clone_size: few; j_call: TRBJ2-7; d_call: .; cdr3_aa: CSVELDSMGLREQYF; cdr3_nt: TGCAGCGTTGAGTTAGACAGCATGGGGTTACGCGAGCAGTACTTC
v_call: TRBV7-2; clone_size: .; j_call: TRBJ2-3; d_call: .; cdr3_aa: CASSPRHSEDPQYF; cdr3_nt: TGTGCCAGCAGCCCCCGCCACAGCGAAGATCCGCAGTATTTT
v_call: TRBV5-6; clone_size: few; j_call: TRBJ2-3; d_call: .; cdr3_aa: CASSLGLRLADTQYF; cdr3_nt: TGTGCCAGCAGCTTGGGGCTTCGGCTGGCAGATACGCAGTATTTT
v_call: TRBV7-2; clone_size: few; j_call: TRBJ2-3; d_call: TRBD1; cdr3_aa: CASTWDRGGDTQYF; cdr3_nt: TGTGCCAGCACTTGGGACAGGGGAGGAGATACGCAGTATTTT
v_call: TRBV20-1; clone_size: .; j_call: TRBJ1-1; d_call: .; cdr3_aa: CSARDEDRGPNTEAFF; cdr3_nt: TGCAGTGCTAGAGATGAGGACCGGGGGCCGAACACTGAAGCTTTCTTT
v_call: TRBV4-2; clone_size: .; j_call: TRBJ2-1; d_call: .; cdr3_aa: CASSQNQGNEQFF; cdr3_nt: TGTGCCAGCAGCCAGAACCAGGGGAATGAGCAGTTCTTC
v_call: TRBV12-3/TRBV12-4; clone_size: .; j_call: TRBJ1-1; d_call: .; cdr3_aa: CASSGVHFHTNTEAFF; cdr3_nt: TGTGCCAGCAGTGGGGTCCATTTCCACACGAACACTGAAGCTTTCTTT
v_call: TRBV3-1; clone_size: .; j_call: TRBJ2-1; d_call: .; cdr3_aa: CASSRTGVSSYNEQFF; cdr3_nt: TGTGCCAGCAGCCGGACGGGGGTTAGCTCCTACAATGAGCAGTTCTTC
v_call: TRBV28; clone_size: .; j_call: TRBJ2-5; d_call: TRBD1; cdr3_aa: CASRPGQGAFQETQYF; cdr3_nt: TGTGCCAGCAGACCGGGACAGGGGGCTTTCCAAGAGACCCAGTACTTC
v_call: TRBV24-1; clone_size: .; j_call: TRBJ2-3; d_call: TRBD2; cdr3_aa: CATSDLSGGPTDTQYF; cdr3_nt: TGTGCCACCAGTGATTTATCGGGGGGGCCGACAGATACGCAGTATTTT
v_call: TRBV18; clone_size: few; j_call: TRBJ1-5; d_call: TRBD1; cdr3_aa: CASSQTGADNQPQHF; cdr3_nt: TGTGCCAGCTCCCAGACAGGGGCTGACAATCAGCCCCAGCATTTT
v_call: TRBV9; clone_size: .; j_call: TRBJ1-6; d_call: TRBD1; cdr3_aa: CASSVGDRGNSPLHF; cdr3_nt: TGTGCCAGCAGCGTAGGGGACAGGGGTAATTCACCCCTCCACTTT
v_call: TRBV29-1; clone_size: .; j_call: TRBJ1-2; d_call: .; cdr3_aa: CSVEGGFDGYTF; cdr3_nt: TGCAGCGTTGAAGGAGGGTTTGATGGCTACACCTTC
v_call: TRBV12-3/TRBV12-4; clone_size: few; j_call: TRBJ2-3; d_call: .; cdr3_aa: CASSLIGGPTDTQYF; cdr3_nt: TGTGCCAGCAGTTTAATAGGCGGGCCCACAGATACGCAGTATTTT
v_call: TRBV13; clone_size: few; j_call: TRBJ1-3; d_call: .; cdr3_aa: CASSSEGYSGNTIYF; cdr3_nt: TGTGCCAGCAGCTCCGAAGGATACTCTGGAAACACCATATATTTT
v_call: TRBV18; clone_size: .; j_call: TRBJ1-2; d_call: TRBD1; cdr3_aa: CASSPTGQDSHGYTF; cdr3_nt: TGTGCCAGCTCGCCGACGGGACAGGATTCCCATGGCTACACCTTC